The following is a TCR beta chain sequence with its context. Its specific antigen is unknown. Per-base qualities were not stored, and no clone one base away is much larger. A distance of 14 bases separates the germline ends of V and J, which lose 8 bases and 0 bases respectively. The CDR1 and CDR2 encoded by the germline V gene (reference sequence) are MNHNY and SVGAGI. The CDR3 runs 15 amino acids, cysteine and phenylalanine included. This entry keeps only the CDR3 DNA: 45 bases, framed from base 1. The sample is drawn from a study of T cell changes during pregnancy in multiple sclerosis (dated by TCRdb to the late 2010s). Looking at the study overall: Changes in the T cell repertoire over the course of pregnancy were examined in this study in women with multiple sclerosis.

Receptor libraries were prepared by the immunoSEQ multiplex PCR assay. As stored in TCRdb, this immuneACCESS dataset retains in-frame rearrangements with V and J assigned. A fraction of the clones does not appear; measured against another copy, unresolved V genes explain less than half of the discrepancy, and the remainder lacks a known reason. The sample data list 40,000 to 60,000 clones, and approximately 92% of these were observed just once. The top ten clones comprise around 0.76% of the sample. The receptor was derived from a female donor with multiple sclerosis, enrolled in a pregnancy study. The chain was built from TRBV6-6 and TRBJ1-5, and possibly TRBD1, on 6 matching bases. The sequencing here drew on CD4+ T cells from peripheral blood mononuclear cells, taken in the third trimester of pregnancy. The sequenced DNA: TGTGCCAGCGCATTAAAGGGGGATAGCAATCAGCCCCAGCATTTT. It codes for CASALKGDSNQPQHF.